At least ten counts were recorded for the clone carrying this TCR beta chain. The CDR3 is 14 amino acids. Germline CDR1 reads SGHAT; CDR2 reads FQNNGV. V lost 0 bases and J lost 2, with 8 bases in between. TCR beta CDR3 region amplification was performed from RNA transcripts. Primed by the HTBI set, a first-round RT-PCR was run on the TCR CDR3. TCRdb passed the multiplex PCR reads through MiXCR, listing each CDR3 protein once. The data hold a few hundred thousand distinct CDR3 sequences, with 15% to 18% observed a single time. This entry belongs to a study of T cells in Graves' hyperthyroidism and ophthalmopathy. Uncontrolled infection, other autoimmune disease, pregnancy or lactation barred patients from enrollment.

Sequenced sample: blood. The rearrangement uses TRBV11-2 and TRBJ2-7; D unresolved. The source of this sequence is a woman aged 18-29 years with Graves' hyperthyroidism that later progressed to Graves' ophthalmopathy. CDR3 DNA sequence: TGTGCCAGCAGCTTAGAGGGCAGGACCTACGAGCAGTACTTC. It codes for CASSLEGRTYEQYF.